A selection of T cell receptor beta chains follows, all from one sample in a study of CD8 T cells in ankylosing spondylitis. TCRdb used MiXCR to reprocess the 5' RACE reads, holding one entry per CDR3 protein. Counted here are around 390,000 distinct CDR3 sequences, approximately 20% occurring once; the ten biggest clones make up about a sixth. The sequenced sample consisted of blood, either unsorted or a sorted T cell fraction (not recorded which). The receptors were sampled from a male donor with ankylosing spondylitis. CDR3s include the opening cysteine and the closing phenylalanine or tryptophan. The D gene is left open where the match is weak. The size field is filled for only some rows; it gives once, few, many or a size class.

d_call | j_call | clone_size | v_call | cdr3_aa | cdr3_nt
NA | TRBJ2-7 | NA | TRBV2 | CASSIQGYEQYF | TGTGCCAGCAGTATACAGGGCTACGAGCAGTACTTC
NA | TRBJ2-3 | NA | TRBV18 | CASSLSPEASTDTQYF | TGTGCCAGCTCACTCTCGCCGGAAGCTAGCACAGATACGCAGTATTTT
NA | TRBJ2-1 | few | TRBV12-5 | CASGPWPPEGVKNEQFF | TGTGCTAGTGGTCCTTGGCCTCCGGAGGGAGTAAAGAATGAGCAGTTCTTC
TRBD1 | TRBJ1-3 | few | TRBV10-3 | CAIKGTGQGNTIYF | TGTGCCATCAAGGGGACAGGACAAGGAAACACCATATATTTT
NA | TRBJ2-1 | NA | TRBV7-3 | CASSSPGLPGEQFF | TGTGCCAGCAGCTCCCCCGGCCTCCCCGGTGAGCAGTTCTTC
TRBD2 | TRBJ2-2 | NA | TRBV28 | CATEGGTGELFF | TGTGCCACGGAGGGAGGGACCGGGGAGCTGTTTTTT
TRBD2 | TRBJ2-1 | NA | TRBV20-1 | CSARDALAGAAPREQFF | TGCAGTGCTAGAGACGCCTTAGCGGGAGCGGCCCCTCGGGAGCAGTTCTTC
NA | TRBJ2-1 | NA | TRBV5-1 | CASSLTSPPYNEQFF | TGCGCCAGCAGCTTAACCTCTCCGCCCTACAATGAGCAGTTCTTC
NA | TRBJ2-2 | few | TRBV20-1 | CSVPGEMDTGELFF | TGCAGTGTTCCCGGGGAGATGGATACCGGGGAGCTGTTTTTT
NA | TRBJ2-1 | NA | TRBV4-2 | CASSQETMSSYNEQFF | TGTGCCAGCAGCCAAGAGACAATGAGCTCCTACAATGAGCAGTTCTTC
NA | TRBJ2-7 | NA | TRBV14 | CASSHGTFPSEQYF | TGTGCCAGCAGCCATGGTACCTTCCCCAGCGAGCAGTACTTC
TRBD2 | TRBJ2-1 | NA | TRBV24-1 | CATTSGLAGNEQFF | TGTGCCACCACCTCTGGACTAGCGGGTAATGAGCAGTTCTTC
NA | TRBJ1-1 | NA | TRBV7-8 | CASSWEGRRNTEAFF | TGTGCCAGCAGCTGGGAAGGTCGGCGGAACACTGAAGCTTTCTTT
NA | TRBJ1-5 | few | TRBV29-1 | CSVGMGSNQPQHF | TGCAGCGTTGGGATGGGGAGCAATCAGCCCCAGCATTTT
NA | TRBJ2-7 | NA | TRBV21-1 | CASSVPPRREETYEQYF | TGTGCCAGCAGCGTCCCTCCACGACGGGAGGAAACCTACGAGCAGTACTTC
TRBD2 | TRBJ2-1 | few | TRBV20-1 | CSVVGTSVYNEQFF | TGCAGTGTGGTTGGGACTAGCGTATACAATGAGCAGTTCTTC
NA | TRBJ1-5 | NA | TRBV7-8 | CASSLVDGPQHF | TGTGCCAGCAGCTTAGTGGACGGGCCCCAGCATTTT